The 5 T cell receptor beta chains in this list originate from one sample, sequenced in a study of control samples from healthy donors and cancer patients. This table comes from immunoSEQ multiplex PCR, and its TCRdb copy is limited to in-frame clones, with some not included. The sample records about 190,000 clones, about 90% being singletons. The sample taken for sequencing was blood. These TCRs come from a man younger than 45 in good health.

The V call is TRBV10-2, the J call TRBJ1-5; possibly TRBD1 for D (6 bases). V lost 10 bases and J lost 0, with 10 bases in between. CDR3 length: 13 amino acids. Germline assignment: CDR1 WSHSY and CDR2 SAAADI. The CDR3 reads CATSGDSNQPQHF. The CDR3 nucleotides are TGCGCCACCTCAGGGGATAGCAATCAGCCCCAGCATTTT.

The gene calls are TRBV15 and TRBJ1-4, with a weak D call TRBD1 (5 bases). This CDR3 comprises 16 residues. Germline assignment: CDR1 LNHNV and CDR2 YYDKDF (reference sequence). The V and J ends lost 0 bases and 5 bases respectively, with 13 bases between them. DNA for the CDR3: TGTGCCACCAGCAGAGATACTTCCGGGGCGAATGAAAAACTGTTTTTT. Protein: CATSRDTSGANEKLFF.

The rearrangement uses TRBV6-5 and TRBJ1-1; tentatively, D is TRBD1 (5 bases). Germline CDR1 is MNHEY and CDR2 is SVGAGI. The CDR3 length is 16 residues. V was cut by 0 bases and J by 1 base, with 12 bases left in between. The CDR3 is CASSYSGGSTNTEAFF. Here the CDR3 DNA reads TGTGCCAGCAGTTACTCGGGGGGTTCCACGAACACTGAAGCTTTCTTT.

This sequence joins TRBV10-2 and TRBJ2-2; D is ambiguous. This CDR3 spans 12 amino acids. V shed 3 bases and J shed 9 bases, with 8 bases lying between them. In germline, CDR1 is WSHSY, CDR2 SAAADI. The CDR3 nucleotides read TGCGCCAGCAGTGAAAGGGTGAGGGAGCTGTTTTTT. This encodes CASSERVRELFF.

The V and J genes are TRBV13 and TRBJ1-2; 8 nucleotides align to TRBD1. Trimming at V came to 5 bases and at J to 11 bases, leaving 10 bases not matched to a gene. The CDR3 is 13 residues long. Germline CDR1 and CDR2: PRHDT and FYEKMQ (reference sequence). The CDR3 loop is CASSPARTGKYTF. The DNA of the CDR3 is TGTGCCAGCAGCCCCGCAAGGACAGGGAAATACACCTTC.